This T cell receptor (beta chain) emerged from a study of blood T cell repertoires in COVID-19. CDR3 length: 13 residues. V was pared by 7 bases and J by 4 bases, with 13 bases between. Assay used: immunoSEQ multiplex PCR; TCRdb lists only in-frame clones, some missing. The table lists approximately 230,000 clones, around 80% of them singletons. The clonotype was recovered from a man aged 40-50 years who had recovered from COVID-19. The sequencing input was PBMCs or T cells enriched from blood (not recorded which). The rearrangement uses TRBV12-3 or TRBV12-4 and TRBJ1-1; no firm D call. CDR3 sequence (DNA): TGTGCCAGCACCAAACTACATGGCACTGAAGCTTTCTTT. This translates into CASTKLHGTEAFF.